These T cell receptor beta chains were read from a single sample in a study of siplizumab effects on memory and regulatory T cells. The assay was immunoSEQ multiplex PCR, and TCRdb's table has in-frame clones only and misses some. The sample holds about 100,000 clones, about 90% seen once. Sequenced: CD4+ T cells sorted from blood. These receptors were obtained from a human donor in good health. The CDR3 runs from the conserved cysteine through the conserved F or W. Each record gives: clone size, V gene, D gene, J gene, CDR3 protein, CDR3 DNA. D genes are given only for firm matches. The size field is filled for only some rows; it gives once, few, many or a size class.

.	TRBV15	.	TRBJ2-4	CATSSPLDHGPAKNIQYF	TGTGCCACCAGCAGCCCCTTGGATCACGGGCCTGCCAAAAACATTCAGTACTTC
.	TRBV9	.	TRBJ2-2	CASSAWRQAGTGELFF	TGTGCCAGCAGCGCGTGGAGGCAGGCAGGCACCGGGGAGCTGTTTTTT
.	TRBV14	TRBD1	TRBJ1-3	CASSQLGQGNTIYF	TGTGCCAGCAGCCAGCTGGGACAGGGAAACACCATATATTTT
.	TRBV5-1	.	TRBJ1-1	CASSSTANTEAFF	TGCGCCAGCAGCTCGACTGCGAACACTGAAGCTTTCTTT
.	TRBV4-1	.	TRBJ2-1	CASSQPRSSYNEQFF	TGCGCCAGCAGCCAGCCCCGTTCATCCTACAATGAGCAGTTCTTC
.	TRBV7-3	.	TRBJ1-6	CASSLNQGNSPLHF	TGTGCCAGCAGTCTAAATCAGGGGAATTCACCCCTCCATTTT
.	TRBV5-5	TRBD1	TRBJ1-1	CASSPGQGETEAFF	TGTGCCAGCAGCCCGGGACAGGGAGAGACTGAAGCTTTCTTT
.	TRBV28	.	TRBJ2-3	CASQEGTASTDTQYF	TGTGCCAGCCAGGAGGGGACGGCGAGCACAGATACGCAGTATTTT
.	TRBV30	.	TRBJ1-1	CFTKPRGTEAFF	TGTTTCACTAAGCCCAGAGGGACTGAAGCTTTCTTT
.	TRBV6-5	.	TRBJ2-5	CASSPDRKRGETQYF	TGTGCCAGCAGTCCGGACCGAAAACGCGGAGAGACCCAGTACTTC
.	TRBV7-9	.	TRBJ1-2	CASSLGAANYGYTF	TGTGCCAGCAGCTTAGGTGCAGCTAACTATGGCTACACCTTC
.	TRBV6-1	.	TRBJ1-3	CAANPGLSSGNTIYF	TGTGCCGCTAACCCAGGGTTATCCTCTGGAAACACCATATATTTT
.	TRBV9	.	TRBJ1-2	CASSAGLRQASNYGYTF	TGTGCCAGCAGCGCGGGCCTGCGACAGGCCTCTAACTATGGCTACACCTTC
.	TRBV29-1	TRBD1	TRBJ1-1	CSVSGGGLTEAFF	TGCAGCGTCTCAGGGGGGGGCTTAACTGAAGCTTTCTTT
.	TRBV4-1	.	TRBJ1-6	CASSHSPQGSKDSPLHF	TGCGCCAGCAGCCACTCCCCACAGGGATCCAAGGATTCACCCCTCCACTTT
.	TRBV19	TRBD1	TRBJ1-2	CASMDRSLGGGYTF	TGTGCCAGTATGGACAGGAGCTTAGGTGGTGGCTACACCTTC
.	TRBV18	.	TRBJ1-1	CASSPQGAEAFF	TGTGCCAGCTCACCCCAGGGCGCTGAAGCTTTCTTT
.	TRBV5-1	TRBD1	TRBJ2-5	CASRKTGEETQYF	TGCGCCAGCAGGAAGACAGGGGAAGAGACCCAGTACTTC
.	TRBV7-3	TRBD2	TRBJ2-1	CASSPGLAGGNEQFF	TGTGCCAGCAGCCCGGGACTAGCGGGGGGAAATGAGCAGTTCTTC
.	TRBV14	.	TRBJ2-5	CASSQTIVQETQYF	TGTGCCAGCAGCCAGACAATAGTCCAAGAGACCCAGTACTTC
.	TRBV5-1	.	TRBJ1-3	CASSLSGGGNTIYF	TGCGCCAGCAGCTTGTCGGGCGGCGGAAACACCATATATTTT
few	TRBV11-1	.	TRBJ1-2	CASSLDRTRGYTF	TGTGCCAGCTCCCTCGACAGAACACGCGGCTACACCTTC
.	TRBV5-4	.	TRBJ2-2	CASSRGGGDTGELFF	TGTGCCAGCAGCAGGGGGGGCGGAGACACCGGGGAGCTGTTTTTT
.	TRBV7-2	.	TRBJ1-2	CASSLQKSTGSTNYGYTF	TGTGCCAGCAGCTTACAAAAATCCACAGGAAGTACTAACTATGGCTACACCTTC
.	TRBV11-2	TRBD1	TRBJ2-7	CASSLALTGSVYEQYF	TGTGCCAGCAGCTTAGCTCTGACAGGGTCGGTGTACGAGCAGTACTTC
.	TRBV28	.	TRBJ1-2	CASSSPGHPDADYGYTF	TGTGCCAGCAGTTCACCGGGACACCCCGATGCGGACTATGGCTACACCTTC
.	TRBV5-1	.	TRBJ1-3	CASSFGSTGSSGNTIYF	TGCGCCAGCAGCTTTGGTTCGACAGGTAGCTCTGGAAACACCATATATTTT
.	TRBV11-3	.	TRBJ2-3	CASSLGQHSSTDTQYF	TGTGCCAGCAGCTTAGGGCAGCACTCTAGCACAGATACGCAGTATTTT
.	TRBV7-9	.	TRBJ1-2	CASSGWGDDGYTF	TGTGCCAGCTCTGGGTGGGGTGACGATGGCTACACCTTC
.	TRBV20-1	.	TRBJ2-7	CSAPTGGEQYF	TGCAGTGCCCCGACAGGAGGCGAGCAGTACTTC
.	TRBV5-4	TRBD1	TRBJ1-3	CASSSTGTGPGNTIYF	TGTGCCAGCAGCTCTACCGGGACAGGGCCTGGAAACACCATATATTTT
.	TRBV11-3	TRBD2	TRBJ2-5	CASSLGRTSLETQYF	TGTGCCAGCAGCTTAGGACGGACTAGCTTGGAGACCCAGTACTTC
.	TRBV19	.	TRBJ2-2	CASSLQHTGELFF	TGTGCCAGTAGTCTTCAGCACACCGGGGAGCTGTTTTTT
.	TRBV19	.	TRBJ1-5	CASSSNWRQAQSGNQPQHF	TGTGCCAGTAGTTCTAACTGGCGGCAGGCTCAGTCAGGCAATCAGCCCCAGCATTTT
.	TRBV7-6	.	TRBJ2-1	CASSLNGNINEQFF	TGTGCCAGCAGCTTAAACGGAAATATCAATGAGCAGTTCTTC
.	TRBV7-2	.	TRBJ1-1	CASSAQMNTEAFF	TGTGCCAGCAGCGCCCAGATGAACACTGAAGCTTTCTTT
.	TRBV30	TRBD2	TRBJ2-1	CAWSTLAGGPSSYNEQFF	TGTGCCTGGAGTACTCTAGCGGGGGGCCCGAGCTCCTACAATGAGCAGTTCTTC
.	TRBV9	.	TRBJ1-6	CASSPNPYGSSYNSPLHF	TGTGCCAGCAGCCCCAACCCTTATGGCAGCTCCTATAATTCACCCCTCCACTTT
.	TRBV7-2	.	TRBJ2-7	CASSFLAAGSYEQYF	TGTGCCAGCAGCTTCCTGGCTGCAGGATCCTACGAGCAGTACTTC
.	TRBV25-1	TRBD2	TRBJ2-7	CASSGAGTSSYEQYF	TGTGCCAGCAGTGGGGCCGGGACTAGTTCCTACGAGCAGTACTTC
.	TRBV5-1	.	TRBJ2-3	CASSLGRTTDTQYF	TGCGCCAGCAGCTTGGGGAGGACGACAGATACGCAGTATTTT
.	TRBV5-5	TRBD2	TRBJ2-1	CASRDSGGSYNEQFF	TGTGCCAGCCGGGATAGCGGGGGGTCCTACAATGAGCAGTTCTTC
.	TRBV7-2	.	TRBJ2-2	CATKLTWGRTVSITGELFF	TGTGCCACCAAGCTTACTTGGGGGAGGACAGTATCGATAACCGGGGAGCTGTTTTTT
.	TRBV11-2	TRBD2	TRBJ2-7	CASSVLAGSSYEQYF	TGTGCCAGCAGCGTTTTAGCGGGCTCCTCCTACGAGCAGTACTTC
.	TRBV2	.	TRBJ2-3	CASPLFLWARTDTQYF	TGTGCCAGCCCCCTTTTTTTGTGGGCAAGGACAGATACGCAGTATTTT
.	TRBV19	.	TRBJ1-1	CASSRDRGDTEAFF	TGTGCCAGTAGTCGAGACCGGGGCGACACTGAAGCTTTCTTT
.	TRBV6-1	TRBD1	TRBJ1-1	CASSGGTVGPEAFF	TGTGCCAGCAGCGGAGGGACAGTGGGGCCTGAAGCTTTCTTT
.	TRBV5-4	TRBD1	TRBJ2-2	CASSRGQLNTGELFF	TGTGCCAGCAGCAGGGGACAGCTGAACACCGGGGAGCTGTTTTTT
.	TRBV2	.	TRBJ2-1	CASSPRVEGEQFF	TGTGCCAGCAGTCCCAGAGTGGAGGGTGAGCAGTTCTTC
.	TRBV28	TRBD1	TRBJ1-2	CASSNRQGQHGYTF	TGTGCCAGCAGTAACCGACAGGGGCAGCATGGCTACACCTTC